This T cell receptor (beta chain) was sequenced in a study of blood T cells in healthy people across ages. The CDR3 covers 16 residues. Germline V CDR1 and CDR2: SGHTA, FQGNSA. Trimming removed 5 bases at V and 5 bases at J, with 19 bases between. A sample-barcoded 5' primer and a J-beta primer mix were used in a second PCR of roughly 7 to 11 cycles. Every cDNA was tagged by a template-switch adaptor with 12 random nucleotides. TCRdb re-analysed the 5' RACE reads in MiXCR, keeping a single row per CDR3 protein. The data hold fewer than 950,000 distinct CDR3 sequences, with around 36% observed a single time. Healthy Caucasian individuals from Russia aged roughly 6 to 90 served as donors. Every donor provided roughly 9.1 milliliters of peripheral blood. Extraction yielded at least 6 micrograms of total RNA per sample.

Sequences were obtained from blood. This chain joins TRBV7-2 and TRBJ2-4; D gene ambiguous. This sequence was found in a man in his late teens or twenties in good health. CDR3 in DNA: TGTGCCAGCAGCAGACGGGTCGGCGTAAACGAAAACATTCAGTACTTC. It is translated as CASSRRVGVNENIQYF.